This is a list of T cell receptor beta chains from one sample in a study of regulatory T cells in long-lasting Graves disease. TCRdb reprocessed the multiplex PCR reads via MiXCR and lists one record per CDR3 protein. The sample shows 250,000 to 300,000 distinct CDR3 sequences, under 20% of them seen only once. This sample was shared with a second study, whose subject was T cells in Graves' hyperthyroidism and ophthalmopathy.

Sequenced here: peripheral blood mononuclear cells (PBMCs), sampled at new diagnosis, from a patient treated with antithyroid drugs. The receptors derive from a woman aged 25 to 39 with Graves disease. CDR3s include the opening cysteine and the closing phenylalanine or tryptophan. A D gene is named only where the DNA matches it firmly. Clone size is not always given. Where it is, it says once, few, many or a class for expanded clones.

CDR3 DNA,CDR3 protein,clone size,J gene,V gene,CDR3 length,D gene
TGTGCCAGCTCCACGGGGGGCGCAACAGATACGCAGTATTTT,CASSTGGATDTQYF,many,TRBJ2-3,TRBV18,14,.
TGTGCCATCAGTGAAATTAGACAGGGCATGAGCGGGGAGCTGTTTTTT,CAISEIRQGMSGELFF,.,TRBJ2-2,TRBV10-3,16,TRBD1
TGCGCCAGCAGCCAAGATCCTTGGGGCACTAACAGCAATCAGCCCCAGCATTTT,CASSQDPWGTNSNQPQHF,many,TRBJ1-5,TRBV4-1,18,.
TGTGCCAGCAGTGGGCAGAAATCCTACGAGCAGTACTTC,CASSGQKSYEQYF,many,TRBJ2-7,TRBV6-1,13,.
TGTGCCAGCAGTTACGACGACAGTTCCTGTGGCTACACCTTC,CASSYDDSSCGYTF,.,TRBJ1-2,TRBV6-2/TRBV6-3,14,.
TGTGCCAGCAGCTTAGGGGACCTAAACATTCAGTACTTC,CASSLGDLNIQYF,many,TRBJ2-4,TRBV7-2,13,.
TGTGCCAGCAGTGAAGCGGGGGCGAACACCGGGGAGCTGTTTTTT,CASSEAGANTGELFF,many,TRBJ2-2,TRBV2,15,.
TGCAGTGCCGAAGACAGGGTCTCTGGAAACACCATATATTTT,CSAEDRVSGNTIYF,many,TRBJ1-3,TRBV20-1,14,TRBD1
TGTGCCAGCAGGAAGGGTCGTTCCTACGAGCAGTACTTC,CASRKGRSYEQYF,many,TRBJ2-7,TRBV6-1,13,.
TGTGCCAGTAGATCCGGGACAGGGGAAGCAACTAATGAAAAACTGTTTTTT,CASRSGTGEATNEKLFF,.,TRBJ1-4,TRBV19,17,TRBD1
TGCGCCAGCTCCAGCCCCTCCTATAATTCACCCCTCCACTTT,CASSSPSYNSPLHF,many,TRBJ1-6,TRBV4-1,14,.
TGCGCCAGCAGCCTCAATGGGCGTTTCAGTACCTTC,CASSLNGRFSTF,many,TRBJ1-2,TRBV4-1,12,.
TGTGCCACCAGCAGATCGGGACAGGGGGCGGGCGAGCAGTACTTC,CATSRSGQGAGEQYF,many,TRBJ2-7,TRBV15,15,TRBD1
TGTGCCAGCTCACCACTCTCGACACGAGGAGGGGATTCACCCCTCCACTTT,CASSPLSTRGGDSPLHF,.,TRBJ1-6,TRBV18,17,.
TGTGCCAGCAGATATAAAAAAGCAGCGAACACCGGGGAGCTGTTTTTT,CASRYKKAANTGELFF,.,TRBJ2-2,TRBV6-1,16,.
TGTGCCAGCAGAACCGGGACTTCGTACAATGAGCAGTTCTTC,CASRTGTSYNEQFF,many,TRBJ2-1,TRBV6-1,14,.
TGCGCCAGCAGCCAAGATCTTACGGGGGCGAGGGAAGGCTACACCTTC,CASSQDLTGAREGYTF,.,TRBJ1-2,TRBV4-1,16,.
TGTGCCAGCAGCTCCAGAGCGGGCTACACCTTC,CASSSRAGYTF,many,TRBJ1-2,TRBV12-3/TRBV12-4,11,.
TGTGCCAGCAGTTTCACCAGGGGTGAAGCTTTCTTT,CASSFTRGEAFF,many,TRBJ1-1,TRBV28,12,.